A selection of T cell receptor beta chains follows, all from one sample in a study of response to subunit inactivated influenza vaccine. TCRdb analysed the RT-PCR reads with MiXCR anew, one entry per CDR3 protein. The sample has 500,000 to 550,000 distinct CDR3 sequences, approximately 7.7% seen once; the top ten hold approximately 13%. The sequenced sample was PBMCs from blood, obtained less than 25 months after vaccination. These receptors all stem from a man between 50 and 69 years old who received an inactivated influenza vaccine. Each CDR3 is given with its conserved first and last residue. Fields, in order: J gene, clone size, D gene, V gene, CDR3 protein, CDR3 DNA. The D gene is left open where the match is weak. Clone size is given for some rows only: seen once, a few or many times, or a class if the clone is expanded.

>TRBJ1-1|many|-|TRBV19
CASSTPRTVYTEAFF
TGTGCCAGTAGTACCCCCCGGACGGTCTACACTGAGGCTTTCTTT
>TRBJ2-3|-|TRBD2|TRBV5-1
CASSLWSSGASSTDTQYF
TGCGCCAGCAGCTTGTGGTCTAGCGGGGCGTCTAGCACAGATACGCAGTATTTT
>TRBJ2-1|many|TRBD2|TRBV5-6
CASSLALLASGSNEQFF
TGTGCCAGCAGCTTGGCCCTATTGGCTAGCGGGAGTAATGAGCAGTTCTTC
>TRBJ2-3|few|TRBD1|TRBV6-4
CASSADRVGTDTQYF
TGTGCCAGCAGTGCCGACAGGGTGGGCACAGATACGCAGTATTTT
>TRBJ1-3|-|-|TRBV7-9
CASSLVWQSHGGNTIYF
TGTGCCAGCAGCTTAGTTTGGCAGAGCCACGGTGGAAACACCATATATTTT
>TRBJ2-7|-|-|TRBV6-2/TRBV6-3
CASSARKRYEQYF
TGTGCCAGCAGTGCGAGAAAACGCTACGAGCAGTACTTC
>TRBJ1-1|few|-|TRBV20-1
CSARAHGQNTEAFF
TGCAGTGCTAGAGCCCACGGTCAGAACACTGAAGCTTTCTTT
>TRBJ1-5|few|TRBD1|TRBV20-1
CSAPLGTGGNQPQHF
TGCAGTGCCCCCCTGGGGACAGGGGGCAATCAGCCCCAGCATTTT
>TRBJ2-1|few|-|TRBV18
CASSPQGRRYNEQFF
TGTGCCAGCTCACCACAGGGAAGGCGTTACAATGAGCAGTTCTTC
>TRBJ1-2|many|-|TRBV3-1
CASSHLVGGYTF
TGTGCCAGCAGCCATCTCGTTGGGGGCTACACCTTC
>TRBJ2-7|-|TRBD1|TRBV12-3/TRBV12-4
CASSQRTGEEQYF
TGTGCCAGCAGTCAGAGGACAGGGGAAGAGCAGTACTTC
>TRBJ1-1|-|-|TRBV4-2
CASSQEVGFNTEAFF
TGTGCCAGCAGCCAAGAAGTAGGGTTCAACACTGAAGCTTTCTTT
>TRBJ1-1|few|-|TRBV2
CASSPLSGRTEAFF
TGTGCCAGCAGTCCACTCAGCGGGAGGACTGAAGCTTTCTTT
>TRBJ2-1|-|TRBD2|TRBV10-3
CAINRAGTSNNEQFF
TGTGCCATCAACCGAGCGGGGACCTCAAACAATGAGCAGTTCTTC
>TRBJ2-2|many|-|TRBV5-1
CASSLGWTGELFF
TGCGCCAGCAGCTTGGGGTGGACCGGGGAGCTGTTTTTT
>TRBJ1-1|few|-|TRBV4-3
CASSLLRGTEAFF
TGCGCCAGCAGCCTTCTACGCGGCACTGAAGCTTTCTTT
>TRBJ2-2|-|TRBD1|TRBV19
CASSIDLGGQATGELFF
TGTGCCAGTAGTATAGATCTCGGGGGACAGGCCACCGGGGAGCTGTTTTTT
>TRBJ1-1|-|-|TRBV20-1
CSAREQEYEGTEAFF
TGCAGTGCTAGGGAACAGGAATATGAGGGCACTGAAGCTTTCTTT
>TRBJ1-2|few|-|TRBV12-3/TRBV12-4
CASSLRAGDGYTF
TGTGCCAGCAGTTTAAGGGCAGGGGATGGCTACACCTTC
>TRBJ1-1|few|-|TRBV6-1
CASSETYKNTEAFF
TGTGCCAGCAGTGAAACTTACAAGAACACTGAAGCTTTCTTT
>TRBJ2-7|few|TRBD1|TRBV20-1
CSANQGVRDEQYF
TGCAGTGCTAACCAGGGGGTCAGGGACGAGCAGTACTTC
>TRBJ2-5|few|TRBD1|TRBV4-3
CASSQDGYSADRGWEETQYF
TGCGCCAGCAGCCAAGATGGGTACTCGGCCGACAGGGGGTGGGAGGAGACCCAGTACTTC
>TRBJ2-7|-|-|TRBV5-1
CASSLESRYEQYF
TGCGCCAGCAGCTTGGAGTCCCGCTACGAGCAGTACTTC
>TRBJ2-2|-|-|TRBV7-3
CASSSQGGTATGELFF
TGTGCCAGCAGCTCTCAGGGTGGGACGGCCACCGGGGAGCTGTTTTTT
>TRBJ1-1|many|TRBD1|TRBV5-1
CASSRVGTGGMGRGNTEAFF
TGCGCCAGCAGCCGTGTCGGGACAGGGGGCATGGGAAGGGGAAACACTGAAGCTTTCTTT
>TRBJ1-5|few|-|TRBV3-1
CASRPARRVCNQPQHF
TGTGCCAGCAGACCCGCTCGTCGGGTTTGCAATCAGCCCCAGCATTTT
>TRBJ2-1|-|-|TRBV12-3/TRBV12-4
CASSTGHLSYNEQFF
TGTGCCAGCAGTACGGGACACCTCTCCTACAATGAGCAGTTCTTC
>TRBJ2-5|few|-|TRBV12-3/TRBV12-4
CASSLRGKVGVTQYF
TGTGCCAGCAGTTTACGGGGGAAAGTCGGAGTGACCCAGTACTTC
>TRBJ1-1|many|-|TRBV6-5
CASSYRGGTEAFF
TGTGCCAGCAGTTATAGGGGGGGCACTGAAGCTTTCTTT
>TRBJ2-2|many|TRBD2|TRBV5-1
CASSLWPASGGGELFF
TGCGCCAGCAGCTTATGGCCGGCTAGCGGTGGCGGGGAGCTGTTTTTT
>TRBJ2-7|-|TRBD1|TRBV10-3
CAIAAGQDVLEQYF
TGTGCCATCGCTGCCGGACAGGACGTTTTGGAGCAGTACTTC
>TRBJ2-7|few|-|TRBV5-1
CASSVQGPTYEQYF
TGCGCCAGCAGCGTACAGGGCCCGACCTACGAGCAGTACTTC
>TRBJ2-3|few|TRBD2|TRBV4-2
CASSQVSGGASHTQYF
TGTGCCAGCAGCCAAGTAAGCGGGGGGGCCTCTCATACGCAGTATTTT
>TRBJ2-2|many|TRBD1|TRBV20-1
CSARDRVMTGELFF
TGCAGTGCCCGGGACAGAGTTATGACCGGGGAGCTGTTTTTT
>TRBJ2-7|-|-|TRBV6-2/TRBV6-3
CASNGGATYEQYF
TGTGCCAGCAATGGGGGCGCGACCTACGAGCAGTACTTC
>TRBJ2-2|many|-|TRBV9
CASSPITGIRTGELFF
TGTGCCAGCAGCCCCATAACAGGGATTCGCACCGGGGAGCTGTTTTTT
>TRBJ1-6|-|-|TRBV28
CASSRSRQTKVNSPLHF
TGTGCCAGCAGCCGGTCCCGACAGACAAAAGTTAATTCACCCCTCCACTTT